These T cell receptor beta chains were read from a single sample in a study of chemoradiotherapy in HPV16-positive cancers. TCRdb keeps only in-frame clones here, not all; method: immunoSEQ multiplex PCR. The sample lists approximately 9,200 clones, around 79% occurring once. Sequencing was performed on tumor tissue, taken from a patient who underwent chemoradiotherapy. The receptor source for this set is a human donor with HPV-associated anogenital cancer. CDR3s include the opening cysteine and the closing phenylalanine or tryptophan. The D gene is left open where the match is weak. The size entry is marked missing in some rows and otherwise reads once, few, many or a size class.

V gene	D gene	CDR3 length	clone size	J gene	CDR3 DNA	CDR3 protein
TRBV18	NA	15	NA	TRBJ2-7	TGTGCCAGCTCTCCTACAGTCGGGCGGAACTACGAGCAGTACTTC	CASSPTVGRNYEQYF
TRBV6-1	NA	14	NA	TRBJ2-6	TGTGCCAGCAGTAAGGGCTCTGGGGCCAACGTCCTGACTTTC	CASSKGSGANVLTF
TRBV9	TRBD1	14	NA	TRBJ2-5	TGTGCCAGCAGCGTACAGGGGGTGGGAGAGACCCAGTACTTC	CASSVQGVGETQYF
TRBV11-3	TRBD2	19	NA	TRBJ2-7	TGTGCCAGCAGCTTACCCTCCCCCTCAGGCGGGAGGCTACCCTACGAGCAGTACTTC	CASSLPSPSGGRLPYEQYF
TRBV19	TRBD1	14	NA	TRBJ1-5	TGTGCCAGTAGTGAGACAGGGCATTCTCAGCCCCAGCATTTT	CASSETGHSQPQHF
TRBV25-1	NA	15	NA	TRBJ2-3	TGTGCCAGCAGTGGGGATTTTTCGCAGCCAGATACGCAGTATTTT	CASSGDFSQPDTQYF
TRBV19	NA	15	NA	TRBJ2-5	TGTGCCAGTAGTATACGGGAGCGGACCCAAGAGACCCAGTACTTC	CASSIRERTQETQYF
TRBV9	NA	16	few	TRBJ1-2	TGTGCCAGCAGCGGTCTGACGGGGAGGTTTAACTATGGCTACACCTTC	CASSGLTGRFNYGYTF
TRBV29-1	TRBD1	14	once	TRBJ1-1	TGCAGCGTGCCCGGGACAGTGACGGGGACTGAAGCTTTCTTT	CSVPGTVTGTEAFF
TRBV19	NA	15	NA	TRBJ1-5	TGTGCCAGTAGTTTCCCCGGGACACAAGCTCAGCCCCAGCATTTT	CASSFPGTQAQPQHF
TRBV5-1	NA	15	few	TRBJ2-3	TGCGCCAGCAGTTCACAGGGCCACGACGCAGATACGCAGTATTTT	CASSSQGHDADTQYF
TRBV5-5	NA	12	NA	TRBJ1-2	TGTGCCAGCAGCCCAGAAAGAGGCGGCTACACCTTC	CASSPERGGYTF
TRBV7-2	TRBD1	14	NA	TRBJ1-2	TGTGCCAGCGCGATTCGACAGGGCTTGGGCGGCTACACCTTC	CASAIRQGLGGYTF
TRBV19	NA	12	NA	TRBJ2-7	TGTGCCAGTAGTATACAGGGCTACGAGCAGTACTTC	CASSIQGYEQYF
TRBV6-6	TRBD2	14	NA	TRBJ2-7	TGTGCCAGCGGTCAGACGAGCGGGAGGTCCGGACAGTACTTC	CASGQTSGRSGQYF
TRBV7-2	TRBD2	15	NA	TRBJ2-1	TGTGCCAGCAGCGAAGGACTAGCGGGAGGAGATGAGCAGTTCTTC	CASSEGLAGGDEQFF
TRBV7-2	TRBD2	16	NA	TRBJ2-7	TGTGCCAGCAGCCCGGGACTAGCGGAGAGCTCCTACGAGCAGTACTTC	CASSPGLAESSYEQYF
TRBV5-4	NA	16	NA	TRBJ2-3	TGTGCCAGCAGCTCGGGTTACAGGGGAGGGGCAGATACGCAGTATTTT	CASSSGYRGGADTQYF
TRBV7-2	NA	13	NA	TRBJ1-1	TGTGCCAGCAGCTTAGCGACCCAGACTGAAGCTTTCTTT	CASSLATQTEAFF
TRBV27	TRBD2	13	NA	TRBJ2-3	TGTGCCAGCAGTTTTCGGGGGGGAGATACGCAGTATTTT	CASSFRGGDTQYF
TRBV14	NA	16	NA	TRBJ1-2	TGTGCCAGCAGCGCGGCAGGGACCGAAGGATTCTATGGCTACACCTTC	CASSAAGTEGFYGYTF
TRBV27	NA	15	NA	TRBJ2-1	TGTGCCAGCAGGCTGACTAGTAACTTGGTTCATGAGCAGTTCTTC	CASRLTSNLVHEQFF
TRBV7-8	TRBD1	13	NA	TRBJ1-1	TGTGCCAGCAGCGCGGGACAGGGGACTGAAGCTTTCTTT	CASSAGQGTEAFF
TRBV9	NA	15	NA	TRBJ2-5	TGTGCCAGCAGCGTAGATGGGACCCCCCGCGGTTCCCAGTACTTC	CASSVDGTPRGSQYF
TRBV28	NA	13	NA	TRBJ1-5	TGTGCCAGCGGCCGGACAGGCAATCAGCCCCAGCATTTT	CASGRTGNQPQHF
TRBV30	TRBD1	15	NA	TRBJ1-5	TGTGCCTGGAGAGCCGTCCCAGGGGGGGGTCAGCCCCAGCATTTT	CAWRAVPGGGQPQHF
TRBV6-5	TRBD1	15	NA	TRBJ2-7	TGTGCCAGCAGTTATAGCAGGGGGCGAAGGTACGAGCAGTACTTC	CASSYSRGRRYEQYF
TRBV9	NA	14	NA	TRBJ1-2	TGTGCCAGCAGCGTAGACCAGGGTATAAGTGGCTACACCTTC	CASSVDQGISGYTF
TRBV4-3	TRBD2	16	once	TRBJ2-1	TGCGCCAGCAGCCAAGGGGCAGGCGGGAGGCCCGGTGAGCAGTTCTTC	CASSQGAGGRPGEQFF
TRBV4-3	NA	14	NA	TRBJ1-1	TGCGCCAGCAGCCAAGATTTACCACCGACTGAAGCTTTCTTT	CASSQDLPPTEAFF
TRBV19	TRBD2	13	NA	TRBJ2-2	TGTGCCACCAGACTAGCGGGAACCGGGGAGCTGTTTTTT	CATRLAGTGELFF
TRBV18	NA	16	NA	TRBJ1-3	TGTGCCAGCTCTTTCCGGGACACGAGCTCTGGAAACACCATATATTTT	CASSFRDTSSGNTIYF
TRBV14	TRBD2	17	NA	TRBJ2-1	TGTGCCAGCAGCCAGGGACTAGCGGGGGGGCGTTACAATGAGCAGTTCTTC	CASSQGLAGGRYNEQFF
TRBV6-5	TRBD1	15	NA	TRBJ1-2	TGTGCCAGCGGCAGGACAGGGGGCAACGGCTATGGCTACACCTTC	CASGRTGGNGYGYTF
TRBV19	TRBD1	15	few	TRBJ2-5	TGTGCCAGTAGTATGGGACAGGGGCCTCCCCGGACCCAGTACTTC	CASSMGQGPPRTQYF
TRBV7-9	NA	15	NA	TRBJ2-1	TGTGCCAGCAGCCTACCCCAACAAACTAGGAGGGAGCAGTTCTTC	CASSLPQQTRREQFF
TRBV5-4	NA	14	once	TRBJ2-5	TGTGCCAGCAGCCGGGACATTCGACAAGAGACCCAGTACTTC	CASSRDIRQETQYF
TRBV5-5	NA	15	NA	TRBJ1-3	TGTGCCAGCAGCTTGTGGGGACTCTCTGGAAACACCATATATTTT	CASSLWGLSGNTIYF
TRBV20-1	NA	11	NA	TRBJ2-3	TGCAGTGCGAGGTGGGCAGATACGCAGTATTTT	CSARWADTQYF
TRBV7-7	TRBD2	13	NA	TRBJ2-5	TGTGCTAGCAGCCCCATGGGGGGGGAGACCCAGTACTTC	CASSPMGGETQYF
TRBV18	NA	15	NA	TRBJ1-1	TGTGCCAGCTCACCACCGGTGGGGACCAACACTGAAGCTTTCTTT	CASSPPVGTNTEAFF
TRBV28	TRBD2	13	NA	TRBJ2-5	TGTGCCACAAGGACTAGCGTGAGGGAGACCCAGTACTTC	CATRTSVRETQYF
TRBV7-2	TRBD2	15	few	TRBJ2-7	TGTGCCAGCAGCTACAGAGGACTAGCAGCCTACGAGCAGTACTTC	CASSYRGLAAYEQYF
TRBV14	NA	15	NA	TRBJ1-1	TGTGCCAGCAGCCAAGATCTCAGGGGCAACACTGAAGCTTTCTTT	CASSQDLRGNTEAFF
TRBV4-1	NA	17	NA	TRBJ2-1	TGCGCCAGCAGCCAAGATTGGCGGAGCACGTCGTACAATGAGCAGTTCTTC	CASSQDWRSTSYNEQFF
TRBV10-3	NA	11	NA	TRBJ2-1	TGTGCCATCAGTGATCACAATGAGCAGTTCTTC	CAISDHNEQFF
TRBV11-3	NA	17	NA	TRBJ2-1	TGTGCCAGCAGCCGTCGATCCAGGGATGGGGGCTACAATGAGCAGTTCTTC	CASSRRSRDGGYNEQFF
TRBV2	TRBD2	17	NA	TRBJ2-7	TGTGCCAGCAGTGAAGTACAACTAGCGGGAGGGACCTACGAGCAGTACTTC	CASSEVQLAGGTYEQYF
TRBV7-9	NA	18	NA	TRBJ1-6	TGTGCCAGCAGCTTAGTGCCATTCGGTGGAGACTTTAATTCACCCCTCCACTTT	CASSLVPFGGDFNSPLHF
TRBV7-8	TRBD1	15	NA	TRBJ1-2	TGTGCCAGCAGCTTAGCCCCACAGGGGAGCTATGGCTACACCTTC	CASSLAPQGSYGYTF
TRBV9	NA	15	NA	TRBJ1-5	TGTGCCAGCAGCGTAGGAGGTTATAGCAATCAGCCCCAGCATTTT	CASSVGGYSNQPQHF
TRBV19	NA	13	NA	TRBJ1-2	TGTGCCAGTAAAAGGCCGGAGAGCTATGGCTACACCTTC	CASKRPESYGYTF
TRBV6-6	NA	13	few	TRBJ1-5	TGTGCCAGCAGTGGATATAGCAATCAGCCCCAGCATTTT	CASSGYSNQPQHF
TRBV7-9	NA	15	NA	TRBJ1-4	TGTGCCAGCAGCGCCATAGGGGGGGTGAATGAAAAACTGTTTTTT	CASSAIGGVNEKLFF
TRBV13	NA	13	NA	TRBJ2-1	TGTGCCAGCAGCTTTCCCTTCGGAGATGAGCAGTTCTTC	CASSFPFGDEQFF